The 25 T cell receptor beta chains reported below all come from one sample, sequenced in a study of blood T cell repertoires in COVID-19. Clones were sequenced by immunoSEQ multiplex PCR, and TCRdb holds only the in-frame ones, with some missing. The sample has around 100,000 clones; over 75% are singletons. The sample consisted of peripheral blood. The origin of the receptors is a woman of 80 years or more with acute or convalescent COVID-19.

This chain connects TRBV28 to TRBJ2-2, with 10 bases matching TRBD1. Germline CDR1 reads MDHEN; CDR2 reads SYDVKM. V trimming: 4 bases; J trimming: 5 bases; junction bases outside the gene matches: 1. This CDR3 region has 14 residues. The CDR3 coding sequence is TGTGCCAGCAGTTGGACAGGGGGTACCGGGGAGCTGTTTTTT. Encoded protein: CASSWTGGTGELFF.

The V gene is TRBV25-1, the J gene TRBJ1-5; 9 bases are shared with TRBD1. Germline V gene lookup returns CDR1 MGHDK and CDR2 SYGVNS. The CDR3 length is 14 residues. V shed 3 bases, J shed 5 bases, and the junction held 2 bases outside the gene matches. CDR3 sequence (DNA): TGTGCCAGCAGTGAGACAGGGGGTCATCAGCCCCAGCATTTT. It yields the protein CASSETGGHQPQHF.

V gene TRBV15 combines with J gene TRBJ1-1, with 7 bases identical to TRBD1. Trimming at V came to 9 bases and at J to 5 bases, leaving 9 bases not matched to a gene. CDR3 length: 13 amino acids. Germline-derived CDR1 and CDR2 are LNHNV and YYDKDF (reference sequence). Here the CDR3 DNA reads TGTGCCACGGGGGACAGCCGAATGACTGAAGCTTTCTTT. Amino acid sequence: CATGDSRMTEAFF. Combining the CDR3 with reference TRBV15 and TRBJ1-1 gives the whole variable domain DAMVIQNPRYQVTQFGKPVTLSCSQTLNHNVMYWYQQKSSQAPKLLFHYYDKDFNNEADTPDNFQSRRPNTSFCFLDIRSPGLGDTAMYLCATGDSRMTEAFFGQGTRLTVV.

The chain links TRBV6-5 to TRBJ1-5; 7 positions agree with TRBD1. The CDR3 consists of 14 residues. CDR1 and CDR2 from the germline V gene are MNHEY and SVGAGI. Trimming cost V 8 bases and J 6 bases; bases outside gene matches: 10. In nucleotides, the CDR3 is TGTGCCAGCCAATCAACAGGGGAAGGTCAGCCCCAGCATTTT. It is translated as CASQSTGEGQPQHF.

The CDR3 DNA follows: TGTGCCAGCTCACCCGGACAGAGGGTGGCATCTTCACCCCTCCACTTT. Protein: CASSPGQRVASSPLHF. This sequence joins TRBV18 and TRBJ1-6; weak D call: TRBD1 (6 bases). Trimming pared 3 bases from V and 9 bases from J, leaving 18 bases between. CDR3 size: 16 residues. The germline V gene encodes CDR1 KGHSH and CDR2 LQKENI. Full variable domain (rest looked up from reference TRBV18 and TRBJ1-6): NAGVMQNPRHLVRRRGQEARLRCSPMKGHSHVYWYRQLPEEGLKFMVYLQKENIIDESGMPKERFSAEFPKEGPSILRIQQVVRGDSAAYFCASSPGQRVASSPLHFGNGTRLTVT.

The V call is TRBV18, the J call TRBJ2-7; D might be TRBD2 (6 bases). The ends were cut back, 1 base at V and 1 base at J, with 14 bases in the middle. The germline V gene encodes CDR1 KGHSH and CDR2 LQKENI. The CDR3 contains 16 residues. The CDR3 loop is CASSPLGTGVSYEQYF. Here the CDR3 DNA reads TGTGCCAGCTCACCACTAGGGACGGGAGTTTCCTACGAGCAGTACTTC.

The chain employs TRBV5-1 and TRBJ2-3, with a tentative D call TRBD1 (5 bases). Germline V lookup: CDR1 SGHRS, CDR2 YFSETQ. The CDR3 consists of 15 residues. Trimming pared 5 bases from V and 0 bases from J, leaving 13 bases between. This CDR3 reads CASRVQGTSTDTQYF. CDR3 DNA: TGCGCCAGCAGGGTCCAGGGAACTAGCACAGATACGCAGTATTTT.

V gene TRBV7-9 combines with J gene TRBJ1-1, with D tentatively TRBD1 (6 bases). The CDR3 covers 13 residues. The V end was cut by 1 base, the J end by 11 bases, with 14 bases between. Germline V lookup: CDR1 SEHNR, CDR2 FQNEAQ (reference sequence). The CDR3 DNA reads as TGTGCCAGCAGCTTAGGGTTGGGGAGGGGGGCTTTCTTT. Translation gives CASSLGLGRGAFF.

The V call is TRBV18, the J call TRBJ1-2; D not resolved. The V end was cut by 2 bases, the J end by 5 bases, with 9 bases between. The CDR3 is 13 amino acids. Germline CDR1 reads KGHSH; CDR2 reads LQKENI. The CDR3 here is CASSPTSQYGYTF. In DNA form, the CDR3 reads TGTGCCAGCTCACCAACTTCACAGTATGGCTACACCTTC.

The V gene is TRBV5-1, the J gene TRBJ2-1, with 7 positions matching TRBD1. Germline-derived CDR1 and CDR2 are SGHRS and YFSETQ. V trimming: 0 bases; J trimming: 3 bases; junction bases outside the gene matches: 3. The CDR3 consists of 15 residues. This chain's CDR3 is CASSLDRTGYNEQFF. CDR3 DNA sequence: TGCGCCAGCAGCTTGGACCGGACAGGCTACAATGAGCAGTTCTTC.

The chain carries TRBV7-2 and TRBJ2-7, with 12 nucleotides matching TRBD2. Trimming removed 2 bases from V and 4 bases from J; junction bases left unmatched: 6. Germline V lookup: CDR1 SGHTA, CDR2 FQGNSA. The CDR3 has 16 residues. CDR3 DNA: TGTGCCAGCAGCTTAAGGCCGGGACTAGCGGGTTACGAGCAGTACTTC. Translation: CASSLRPGLAGYEQYF.

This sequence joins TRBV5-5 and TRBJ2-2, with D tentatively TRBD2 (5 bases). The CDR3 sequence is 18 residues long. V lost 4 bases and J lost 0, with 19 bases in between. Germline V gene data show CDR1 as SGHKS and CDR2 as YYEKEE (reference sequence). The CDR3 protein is CASSPGSPAATNTGELFF. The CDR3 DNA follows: TGTGCCAGCAGCCCTGGCTCCCCAGCGGCAACGAACACCGGGGAGCTGTTTTTT.

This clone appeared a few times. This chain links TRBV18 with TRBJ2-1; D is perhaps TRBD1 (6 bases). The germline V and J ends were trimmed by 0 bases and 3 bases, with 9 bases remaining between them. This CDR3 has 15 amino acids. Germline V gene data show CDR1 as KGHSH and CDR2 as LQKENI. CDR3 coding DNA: TGTGCCAGCTCACCACCGACAGGCAACTACAATGAGCAGTTCTTC. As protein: CASSPPTGNYNEQFF.

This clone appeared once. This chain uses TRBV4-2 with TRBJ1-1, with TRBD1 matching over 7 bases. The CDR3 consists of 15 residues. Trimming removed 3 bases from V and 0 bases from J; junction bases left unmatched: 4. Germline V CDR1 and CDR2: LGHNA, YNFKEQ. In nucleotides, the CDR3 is TGTGCCAGCAGCCAGCCGGGACAGATGAACACTGAAGCTTTCTTT. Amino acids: CASSQPGQMNTEAFF.

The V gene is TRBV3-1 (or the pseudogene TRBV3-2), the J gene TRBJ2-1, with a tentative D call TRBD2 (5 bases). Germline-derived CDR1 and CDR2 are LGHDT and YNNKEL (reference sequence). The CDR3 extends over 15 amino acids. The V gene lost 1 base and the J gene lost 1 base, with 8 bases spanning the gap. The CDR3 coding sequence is TGTGCCAGCAGCCAAGTCGGGGATTCCTACAATGAGCAGTTCTTC. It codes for CASSQVGDSYNEQFF.

The CDR3 loop is CASKPGIFAGELFF. The CDR3 nucleotides are TGTGCCAGCAAGCCGGGGATCTTCGCCGGGGAGCTGTTTTTT. The J gene is TRBJ2-2, the V gene TRBV28; TRBD2 might be the D (5 bases). With 7 bases removed from V and 6 bases from J, the gap between germline ends came to 15 bases. The CDR3 is made up of 14 amino acids. Germline values: CDR1 MDHEN, CDR2 SYDVKM.

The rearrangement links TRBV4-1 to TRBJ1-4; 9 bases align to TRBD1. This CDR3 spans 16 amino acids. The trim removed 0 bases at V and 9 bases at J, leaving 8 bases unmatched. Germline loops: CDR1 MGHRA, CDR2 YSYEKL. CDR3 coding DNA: TGCGCCAGCAGCCAAGACCGGACAGGGGCACCTAAAAAACTGTTTTTT. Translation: CASSQDRTGAPKKLFF.

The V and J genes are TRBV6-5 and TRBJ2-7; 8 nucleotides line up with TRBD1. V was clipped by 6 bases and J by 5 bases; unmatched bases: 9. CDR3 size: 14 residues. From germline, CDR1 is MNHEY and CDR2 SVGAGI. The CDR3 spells CASRKRTGPDEQYF. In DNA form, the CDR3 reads TGTGCCAGCAGAAAAAGGACAGGGCCGGACGAGCAGTACTTC.

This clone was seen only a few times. CDR3 region: CASGSGGPTTYGYTF. CDR3 sequence (DNA): TGTGCCAGCGGTTCGGGGGGCCCGACGACCTATGGCTACACCTTC. The chain has TRBV28 and TRBJ1-2; possibly TRBD1 for D (6 bases). From germline, CDR1 is MDHEN and CDR2 SYDVKM. The CDR3 extends over 15 amino acids. V was clipped by 8 bases and J by 4 bases, with 20 bases between them.

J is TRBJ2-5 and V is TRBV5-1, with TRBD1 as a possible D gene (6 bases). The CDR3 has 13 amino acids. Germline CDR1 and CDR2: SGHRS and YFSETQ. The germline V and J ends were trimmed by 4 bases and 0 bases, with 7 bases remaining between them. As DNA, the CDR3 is TGCGCCAGCAGCCGGGACAACCAAGAGACCCAGTACTTC. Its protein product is CASSRDNQETQYF.

The CDR3 loop is CASSREAYEQYF. In DNA, the CDR3 is TGCGCCAGCAGTCGTGAGGCGTACGAGCAGTACTTC. The chain carries TRBV23-1 and TRBJ2-7; D is unclear. TRBV23-1 falls under the ORF class, with uncertain function. This CDR3 has 12 amino acids. Trimming left V 4 bases short and J 4 bases short, with 8 bases between.

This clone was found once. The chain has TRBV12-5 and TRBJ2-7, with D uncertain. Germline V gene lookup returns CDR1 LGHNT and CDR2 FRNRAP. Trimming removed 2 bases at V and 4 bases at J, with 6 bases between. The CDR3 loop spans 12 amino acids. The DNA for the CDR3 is TGTGCTAGTGGTTTGAACAAGTACGAGCAGTACTTC. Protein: CASGLNKYEQYF. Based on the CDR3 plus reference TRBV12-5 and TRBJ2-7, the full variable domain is DARVTQTPRHKVTEMGQEVTMRCQPILGHNTVFWYRQTMMQGLELLAYFRNRAPLDDSGMPKDRFSAEMPDATLATLKIQPSEPRDSAVYFCASGLNKYEQYFGPGTRLTVT.

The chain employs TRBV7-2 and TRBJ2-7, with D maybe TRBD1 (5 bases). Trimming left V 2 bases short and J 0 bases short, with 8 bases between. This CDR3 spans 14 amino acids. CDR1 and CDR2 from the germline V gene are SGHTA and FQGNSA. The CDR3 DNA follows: TGTGCCAGCAGCTTACCAGGGCCCTCCTACGAGCAGTACTTC. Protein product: CASSLPGPSYEQYF.

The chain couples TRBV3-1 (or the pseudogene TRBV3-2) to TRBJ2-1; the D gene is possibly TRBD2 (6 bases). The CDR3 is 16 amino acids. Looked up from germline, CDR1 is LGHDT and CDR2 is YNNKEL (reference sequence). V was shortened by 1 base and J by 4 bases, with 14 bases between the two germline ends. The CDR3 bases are TGTGCCAGCAGCCAAGGGTGGGACGGAGGGTACAATGAGCAGTTCTTC. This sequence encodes CASSQGWDGGYNEQFF.

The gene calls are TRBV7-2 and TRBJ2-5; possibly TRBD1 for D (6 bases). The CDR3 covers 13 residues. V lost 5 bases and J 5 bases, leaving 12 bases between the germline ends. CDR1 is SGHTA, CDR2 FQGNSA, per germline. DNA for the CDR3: TGTGCCAGCAGCAAGAACAGGGCGGAGACCCAGTACTTC. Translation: CASSKNRAETQYF. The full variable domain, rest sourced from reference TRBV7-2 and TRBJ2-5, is GAGVSQSPSNKVTEKGKDVELRCDPISGHTALYWYRQSLGQGLEFLIYFQGNSAPDKSGLPSDRFSAERTGGSVSTLTIQRTQQEDSAVYLCASSKNRAETQYFGPGTRLLVL.